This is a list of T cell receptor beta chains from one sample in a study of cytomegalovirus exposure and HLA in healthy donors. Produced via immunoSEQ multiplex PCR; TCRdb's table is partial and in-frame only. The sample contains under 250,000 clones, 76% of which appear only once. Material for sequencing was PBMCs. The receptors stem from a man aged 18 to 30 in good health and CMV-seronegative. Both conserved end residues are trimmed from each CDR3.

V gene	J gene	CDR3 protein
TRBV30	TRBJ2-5	AWSDGTGVETQY
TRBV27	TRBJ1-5	ASSLVYSNQPQH
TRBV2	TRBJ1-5	ASSGQNVGQPQH
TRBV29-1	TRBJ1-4	SVDDRQNEKLF
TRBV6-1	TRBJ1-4	ASRRTGSEGLF
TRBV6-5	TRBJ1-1	ASRRQGTEAF
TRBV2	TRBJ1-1	ASRILGQLNTEAF
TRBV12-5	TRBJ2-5	ASGLGQVGETQY
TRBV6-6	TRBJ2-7	ASSWIAAGSGYEQY
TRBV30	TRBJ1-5	AWSVQDNQPQH
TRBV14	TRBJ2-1	ASSQLRDGFHEQF
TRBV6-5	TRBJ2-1	ASKTGGHNEQF
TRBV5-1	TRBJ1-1	ASSYDRGRPMNTEAF
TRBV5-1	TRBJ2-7	ASSFESGVEQY
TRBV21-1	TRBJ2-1	ASSSKSENEQF